These T cell receptor beta chains were read from a single sample in a study of cytomegalovirus exposure and HLA in healthy donors. TCRdb keeps only in-frame clones here, not all; method: immunoSEQ multiplex PCR. The sample has around 180,000 clones, around 73% seen once. Sequencing was carried out using PBMCs. These receptors all stem from a man between 60 and 75 years old in good health and CMV-seronegative. CDR3s include the opening cysteine and the closing phenylalanine or tryptophan. A D gene is named only where the DNA matches it firmly. Size values are once, few and many counts, or a class for expanded clones, and some rows have none.

D	V	size	J	DNA	CDR3
NA	TRBV19	few	TRBJ1-1	TGTGCCAGTTACAACGCCGAGGTTGAGAACACTGAAGCTTTCTTT	CASYNAEVENTEAFF
TRBD2	TRBV2	NA	TRBJ2-1	TGTGCCAGCAGTGAGGGGCGGGGGGATGAGCAGTTCTTC	CASSEGRGDEQFF
NA	TRBV5-1	NA	TRBJ1-1	TGCGCCAGCAGGGTAGAGTTGAACACTGAAGCTTTCTTT	CASRVELNTEAFF
NA	TRBV5-1	NA	TRBJ1-1	TGCGCCAGCAGCTTGGTGGCGGGGACGAACACTGAAGCTTTCTTT	CASSLVAGTNTEAFF
TRBD1	TRBV9	NA	TRBJ2-3	TGTGCCAGCAGCGAGACAGGGGACACAGATACGCAGTATTTT	CASSETGDTDTQYF
TRBD2	TRBV9	NA	TRBJ2-4	TGTGCCAGCAGCGTGGGTCGGGGGGAAAACATTCAGTACTTC	CASSVGRGENIQYF
NA	TRBV6-1	few	TRBJ2-7	TGTGCCAGCAGTGAGGTAGGACAGCCTTACGAGCAGTACTTC	CASSEVGQPYEQYF
NA	TRBV27	NA	TRBJ2-5	TGTGCCAGCAGTGACCTCGGAGGGCAGGCCCAGTACTTC	CASSDLGGQAQYF
TRBD1	TRBV12-5	NA	TRBJ1-1	TGTGCTAGTGGTTTGGCCCGGACAGGGGGGGACACTGAAGCTTTCTTT	CASGLARTGGDTEAFF
NA	TRBV6-1	NA	TRBJ1-3	TGTGCCAGCAGTGAAACCACAGCCACCTCTGGAAACACCATATATTTT	CASSETTATSGNTIYF
NA	TRBV6-5	NA	TRBJ1-1	TGTGCCAGCAGTCAATACACTGAAGCTTTCTTT	CASSQYTEAFF
TRBD1	TRBV30	NA	TRBJ2-5	TGTGCCTGGAGGGACAGGGGGCAAGAGACCCAGTACTTC	CAWRDRGQETQYF
TRBD2	TRBV19	NA	TRBJ2-2	TGTGCCAGTAGTTGGGGGGATAGCGGGAGAAAGGTTTCCGGGGAGCTGTTTTTT	CASSWGDSGRKVSGELFF
NA	TRBV7-9	NA	TRBJ2-7	TGTTCCAGCAGCTCCACAGGCTGGGAGCAGTACTTC	CSSSSTGWEQYF
TRBD1	TRBV19	NA	TRBJ1-1	TGTGCCAGTAGTCGTACAGGGGGCGTTAGTGAAGCTTTCTTT	CASSRTGGVSEAFF
TRBD2	TRBV5-4	NA	TRBJ2-5	TGTGCCAGCAGCTTTTACGCCGGGGGGCAAGAGACCCAGTACTTC	CASSFYAGGQETQYF
TRBD1	TRBV5-1	NA	TRBJ1-5	TGCGCCAGCAGGCGGGACAGTGCGTACAATCAGCCCCAGAATTTT	CASRRDSAYNQPQNF
NA	TRBV9	NA	TRBJ2-5	TGTGCCAGCAGCCTAACGGGGATCCAAGAGACCCAGTACTTC	CASSLTGIQETQYF
NA	TRBV5-4	NA	TRBJ1-1	TGTGCCAGCAGCTTGGGACAGAGTGAAGCTTTCTTT	CASSLGQSEAFF
TRBD2	TRBV5-4	NA	TRBJ2-7	TGTGCCAGCAGCATGACTAGCGGGGGGACCTACGAGCAGTACTTC	CASSMTSGGTYEQYF
TRBD1	TRBV6-9	few	TRBJ1-2	TGTGCCAGCAGGTATTGGGGGACAGGGCGACCTAACTATGGCTACACCTTC	CASRYWGTGRPNYGYTF
NA	TRBV18	few	TRBJ1-2	TGTGCCAGCTCACCCAGGGGACAATCCTATGGCTACACCTTC	CASSPRGQSYGYTF
TRBD1	TRBV5-1	few	TRBJ1-4	TGCGCCAGCAGTCCTGGACAGGGTGAGGAAAAACTGTTTTTT	CASSPGQGEEKLFF
NA	TRBV29-1	NA	TRBJ1-1	TGCAGCGTTTCTGACAGGAACACTGAAGCTTTCTTT	CSVSDRNTEAFF
NA	TRBV11-2	NA	TRBJ1-1	TGTGCCAGCAGCTTAGACTTGAACACTGAAGCTTTCTTT	CASSLDLNTEAFF
NA	TRBV4-3	few	TRBJ1-2	TGCGCCAGCAGCCAAGACAGGGGCAGGGTAGATGGCTACACCTTC	CASSQDRGRVDGYTF
TRBD1	TRBV7-2	NA	TRBJ1-1	TGTGCCAGCAGCTCATACAGGGGGTTAACTGAAGCTTTCTTT	CASSSYRGLTEAFF
NA	TRBV27	few	TRBJ2-7	TGTGCCAGCAGTCAGAGGAAAGAAAACCTATTCCCTTACGAGCAGTACTTC	CASSQRKENLFPYEQYF
TRBD1	TRBV5-4	NA	TRBJ2-3	TGTGCCAGCAGCCCTGAACCAGGACAGGGGGGCACAGATACGCAGTATTTT	CASSPEPGQGGTDTQYF
NA	TRBV9	NA	TRBJ1-1	TGTGCCAGCAGTGGCAATGCGGCTGAAGCTTTCTTT	CASSGNAAEAFF
NA	TRBV7-9	NA	TRBJ1-2	TGTGCCAGCAGCTTAGTGGAACGAGGTTATGGCTACACCTTC	CASSLVERGYGYTF
TRBD1	TRBV7-3	NA	TRBJ2-7	TGTGCCAGCAGTCCCTTTACAGGGGGACCCTACGAGCAGTACTTC	CASSPFTGGPYEQYF
NA	TRBV28	once	TRBJ2-7	TGTGCCAGCAGTGGGGGGGCAGAGGACTACGAGCAGTACTTC	CASSGGAEDYEQYF
NA	TRBV5-4	NA	TRBJ2-2	TGTGCCAGCAGAGACGAAGAGGCTGCGAACACCGGGGAGCTGTTTTTT	CASRDEEAANTGELFF
TRBD1	TRBV19	NA	TRBJ2-5	TGTGCCAGTAGTAGCGGACAGGCGGCCCGAGAGACCCAGTACTTC	CASSSGQAARETQYF
NA	TRBV27	NA	TRBJ2-7	TGTGCCAGCAGTCTCTACCTCACAGGGACCTACGAGCAGTACTTC	CASSLYLTGTYEQYF
NA	TRBV10-3	NA	TRBJ1-5	TGTGCCATCAGTGAGTCGGACAGACAACAGCCCCAGCATTTT	CAISESDRQQPQHF
TRBD1	TRBV7-6	NA	TRBJ2-2	TGTGCCAGCACCCCGTTGGGACAGCTCTACACCGGGGAGCTGTTTTTT	CASTPLGQLYTGELFF
TRBD1	TRBV28	NA	TRBJ1-3	TGTGCCAGCAGTTTGGCGACAGGGTCGAGAAACACCATATATTTT	CASSLATGSRNTIYF
TRBD2	TRBV10-3	few	TRBJ2-3	TGTGCCATCAACCAGGGGCGCGGGGGGCCCCATAGCACAGATACGCAGTATTTT	CAINQGRGGPHSTDTQYF
NA	TRBV28	NA	TRBJ2-7	TGTGCCAGCAGTTTGTCTGGCTTCTCCTACGAGCAGTACTTC	CASSLSGFSYEQYF
TRBD2	TRBV30	NA	TRBJ2-1	TGTGCCTGGAGTGTGGGACTAGCGGGAGGGTCCCACAATGAGCAGTTCTTC	CAWSVGLAGGSHNEQFF
NA	TRBV7-2	NA	TRBJ2-1	TGTGCCAGCAGCCAGGAGCCCAGAGGGCTCGGAAACAATGAGCAGTTCTTC	CASSQEPRGLGNNEQFF
TRBD2	TRBV7-2	NA	TRBJ2-7	TGTGCCAGCAGCTACTCGTCCGGGACTAGTCTCTACGAGCAGTACTTC	CASSYSSGTSLYEQYF
TRBD1	TRBV10-3	NA	TRBJ2-7	TGTGCCATCAGTGTGGCAGGGGGTGGATACGAGCAGTACTTC	CAISVAGGGYEQYF
NA	TRBV27	NA	TRBJ1-6	TGTGCCAGCACCAACCCGGGTTCAATAAATTCACCCCTCCACTTT	CASTNPGSINSPLHF
NA	TRBV7-2	NA	TRBJ2-5	TGTGCCAGCAGCCTCGATTTAGCGGAAGAGACCCAGTACTTC	CASSLDLAEETQYF
TRBD2	TRBV6-1	NA	TRBJ2-5	TGTGCCAGCACCAAGCGGGATCCCCAAGAGACCCAGTACTTC	CASTKRDPQETQYF
NA	TRBV6-5	NA	TRBJ2-7	TGTGCCAGCAGTTACTCGTCAGGGGACGGGACCTACGAGCAGTACTTC	CASSYSSGDGTYEQYF
NA	TRBV9	NA	TRBJ2-5	TGTGCCAGCAGCGTAGGGCCCACAGGGCGAGAGACCCAGTACTTC	CASSVGPTGRETQYF
TRBD1	TRBV27	NA	TRBJ1-3	TGTGCCAGCAGACTCTCCGGTGGGACAGTCGATGGAAACACCATATATTTT	CASRLSGGTVDGNTIYF
TRBD2	TRBV27	NA	TRBJ2-7	TGTGCCAGCGGCCGTGCGGGAGGGGCCTACGAGCAGTACTTC	CASGRAGGAYEQYF
TRBD2	TRBV5-1	NA	TRBJ2-7	TGCGCCAGCAGCTACGGACTAGCGGGAGATCCCTCCTACGAGCAGTACTTC	CASSYGLAGDPSYEQYF
TRBD2	TRBV7-2	once	TRBJ2-7	TGTGCCAGCAGCTTAGGTCTGGGACTAGCGGTATCCTACGAGCAGTACTTC	CASSLGLGLAVSYEQYF
NA	TRBV25-1	few	TRBJ2-3	TGTGCCAGCAGGGCGGGGCAGGATACGCAGTATTTT	CASRAGQDTQYF
TRBD1	TRBV28	NA	TRBJ2-3	TGTGCCAGCAATCCCGACAGGGAGAGCACAGATACGCAGTATTTT	CASNPDRESTDTQYF
NA	TRBV27	NA	TRBJ1-1	TGTGCCAGTACTCGTGCGGGGCTGAACACTGAAGCTTTCTTT	CASTRAGLNTEAFF